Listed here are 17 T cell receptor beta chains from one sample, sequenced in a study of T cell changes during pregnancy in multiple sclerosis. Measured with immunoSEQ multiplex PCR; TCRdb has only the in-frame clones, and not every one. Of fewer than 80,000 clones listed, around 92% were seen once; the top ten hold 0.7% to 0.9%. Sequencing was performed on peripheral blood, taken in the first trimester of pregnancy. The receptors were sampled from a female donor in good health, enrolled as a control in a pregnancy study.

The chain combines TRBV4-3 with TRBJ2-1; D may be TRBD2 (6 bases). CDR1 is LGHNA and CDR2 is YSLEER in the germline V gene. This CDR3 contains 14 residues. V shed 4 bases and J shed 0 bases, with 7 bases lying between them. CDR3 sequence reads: CASSRDSSYNEQFF. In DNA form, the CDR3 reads TGCGCCAGCAGCCGGGACTCCTCCTACAATGAGCAGTTCTTC.

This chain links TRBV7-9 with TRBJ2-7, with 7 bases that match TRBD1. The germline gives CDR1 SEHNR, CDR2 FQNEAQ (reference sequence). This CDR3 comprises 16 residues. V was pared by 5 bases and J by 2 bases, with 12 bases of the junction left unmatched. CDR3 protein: CASSPPAPDRPYEQYF. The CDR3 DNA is TGTGCCAGCAGCCCCCCTGCCCCGGACAGGCCCTACGAGCAGTACTTC.

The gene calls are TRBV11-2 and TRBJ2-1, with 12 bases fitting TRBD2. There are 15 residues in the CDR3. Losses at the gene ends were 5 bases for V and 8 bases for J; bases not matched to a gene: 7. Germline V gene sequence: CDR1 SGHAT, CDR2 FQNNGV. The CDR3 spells CASSLRTSGTYEQFF. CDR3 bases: TGTGCCAGCAGCCTCCGGACTAGCGGGACCTATGAGCAGTTCTTC.

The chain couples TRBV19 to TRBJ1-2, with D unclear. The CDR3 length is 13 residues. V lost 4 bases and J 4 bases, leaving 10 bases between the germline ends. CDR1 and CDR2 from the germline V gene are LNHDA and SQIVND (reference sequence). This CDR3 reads CASSNREPYGYTF. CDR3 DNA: TGTGCCAGTAGTAACCGGGAACCCTATGGCTACACCTTC.

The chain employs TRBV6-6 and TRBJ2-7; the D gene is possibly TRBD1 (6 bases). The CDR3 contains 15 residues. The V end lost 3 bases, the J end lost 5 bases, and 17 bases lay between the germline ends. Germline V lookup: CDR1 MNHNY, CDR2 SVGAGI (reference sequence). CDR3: CASSYGQGLINEQYF. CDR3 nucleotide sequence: TGTGCCAGCAGTTATGGGCAGGGGCTTATCAACGAGCAGTACTTC.

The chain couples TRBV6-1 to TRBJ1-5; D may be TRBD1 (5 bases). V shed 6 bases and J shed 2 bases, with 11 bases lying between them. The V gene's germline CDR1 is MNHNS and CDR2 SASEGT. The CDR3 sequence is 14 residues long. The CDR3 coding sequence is TGTGCCAGCAGGGGGGGGTCAGGCAATCAGCCCCAGCATTTT. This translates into CASRGGSGNQPQHF.

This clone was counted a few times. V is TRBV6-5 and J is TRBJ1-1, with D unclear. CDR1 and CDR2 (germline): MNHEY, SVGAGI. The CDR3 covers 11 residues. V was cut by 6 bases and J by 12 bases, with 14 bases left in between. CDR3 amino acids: CASRHSTRTFF. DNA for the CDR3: TGTGCCAGCAGACATTCGACACGTACTTTCTTT.

CDR3 DNA sequence: TGTGCCAGCAGCGTTAGCGGGGCATCCAATGAGCAGTTCTTC. Protein: CASSVSGASNEQFF. The chain joins TRBV2 to TRBJ2-1; 8 positions match TRBD2. The ends lost 6 bases at V and 6 bases at J; junction bases unmatched: 7. The V gene's germline CDR1 is SNHLY and CDR2 FYNNEI. The CDR3 runs to 14 residues.

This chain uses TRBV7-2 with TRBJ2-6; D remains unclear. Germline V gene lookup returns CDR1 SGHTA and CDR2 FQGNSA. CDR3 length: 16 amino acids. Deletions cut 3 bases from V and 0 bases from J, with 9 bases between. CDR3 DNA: TGTGCCAGCAGCTTGGCCCCTGGCTCTGGGGCCAACGTCCTGACTTTC. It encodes CASSLAPGSGANVLTF.

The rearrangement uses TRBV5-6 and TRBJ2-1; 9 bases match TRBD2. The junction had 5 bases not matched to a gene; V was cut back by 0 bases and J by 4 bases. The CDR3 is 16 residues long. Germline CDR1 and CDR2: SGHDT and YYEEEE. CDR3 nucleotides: TGTGCCAGCAGCTTGGAAGGTAGCGGGAGATACAATGAGCAGTTCTTC. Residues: CASSLEGSGRYNEQFF.

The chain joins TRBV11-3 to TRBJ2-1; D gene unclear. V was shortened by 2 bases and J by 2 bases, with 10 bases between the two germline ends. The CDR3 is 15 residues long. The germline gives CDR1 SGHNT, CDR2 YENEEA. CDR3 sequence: CASSLNPGPYNEQFF. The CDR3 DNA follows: TGTGCCAGCAGCTTAAACCCTGGCCCCTACAATGAGCAGTTCTTC.

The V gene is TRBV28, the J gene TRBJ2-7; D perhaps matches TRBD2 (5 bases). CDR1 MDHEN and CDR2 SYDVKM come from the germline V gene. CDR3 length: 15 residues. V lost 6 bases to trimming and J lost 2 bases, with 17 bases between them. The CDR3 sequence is CASSYPSGYTYEQYF. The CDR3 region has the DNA TGTGCCAGCAGCTACCCCTCGGGGTACACCTACGAGCAGTACTTC.

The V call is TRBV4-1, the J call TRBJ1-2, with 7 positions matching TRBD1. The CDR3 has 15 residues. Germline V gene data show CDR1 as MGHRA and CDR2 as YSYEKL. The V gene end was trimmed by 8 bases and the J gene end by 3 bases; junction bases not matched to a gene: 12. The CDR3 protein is CASCSVTGPDYGYTF. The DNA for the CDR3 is TGCGCCAGCTGCTCCGTGACAGGGCCGGACTATGGCTACACCTTC.

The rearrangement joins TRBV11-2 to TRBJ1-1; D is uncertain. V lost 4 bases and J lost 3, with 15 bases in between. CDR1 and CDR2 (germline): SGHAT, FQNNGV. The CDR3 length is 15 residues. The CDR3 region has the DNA TGTGCCAGCAGCTCCCCCCCCGGCAGGTACACTGAAGCTTTCTTT. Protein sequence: CASSSPPGRYTEAFF.

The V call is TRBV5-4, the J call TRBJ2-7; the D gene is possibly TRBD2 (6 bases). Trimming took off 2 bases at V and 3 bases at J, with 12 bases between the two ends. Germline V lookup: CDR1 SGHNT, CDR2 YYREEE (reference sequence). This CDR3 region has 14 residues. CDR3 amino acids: CASSFAGLDYEQYF. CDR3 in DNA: TGTGCCAGCAGCTTCGCGGGACTGGACTACGAGCAGTACTTC.

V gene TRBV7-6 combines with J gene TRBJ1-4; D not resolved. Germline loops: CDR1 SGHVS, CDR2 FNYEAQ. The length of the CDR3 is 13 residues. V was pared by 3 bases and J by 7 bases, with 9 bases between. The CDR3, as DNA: TGTGCCAGCAGCTTCGCTCTAGGTGAAAAACTGTTTTTT. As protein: CASSFALGEKLFF.

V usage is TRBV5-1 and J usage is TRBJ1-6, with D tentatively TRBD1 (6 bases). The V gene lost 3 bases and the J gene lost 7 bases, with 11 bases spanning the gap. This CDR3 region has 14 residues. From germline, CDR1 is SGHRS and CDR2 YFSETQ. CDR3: CASSSRTDNSPLHF. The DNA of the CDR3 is TGCGCCAGCAGCTCCCGGACAGACAATTCACCCCTCCACTTT.